This T cell receptor (beta chain) was sequenced for a study of molecular identifiers for immune sequencing clone quantification. Overall study: Replicate RNA came from about 19,000 or 110,000 naive CD8 cells and was split five ways, and four parts were sequenced. Whole-study results and caveats: A shared barcode on identical TCR molecules could lead to underestimated sizes for highly expanded clones. Over 99% of effector molecules, yet under 1% of naive-cell molecules, were held by clones above 20 RNA copies.

This CDR3 has 14 residues. V shed 4 bases and J 9 bases; nucleotides not matched to a gene: 7. CDR1 and CDR2 (germline): SGDLS, YYNGEE. Note on this clonotype: Antigen unknown. A much larger clone differs by one base, so this may be a read error.

Previously described methods and listed TCR primers were used for bulk TCR libraries. From the PCR reads, TCRdb called clonotypes with MiXCR, one entry per CDR3 protein. Of over 100,000 distinct CDR3 sequences listed, 30% to 35% are singletons. The chain links TRBV9 to TRBJ2-2, with 9 bases matching TRBD1. This clonotype was sampled from a human donor in good health. Some libraries in this study had Jurkat cell RNA spiked in. Sample: naive CD8+ T cells from blood, with Jurkat cell RNA spiked in. Regarding subset: FACS-sorted CD8+CD4-CCR7+CD45RA+ naive T cells. The CDR3, as DNA: TGTGCCAGCAGCAAACAGGGGGCCGGCAGGGAGCTGTTTTTT. It encodes CASSKQGAGRELFF.